This T cell receptor (beta chain) originates from a study of blood T cell repertoires in COVID-19. Overall study context: Samples representing acute and convalescent COVID-19 were sourced from the United States, Italy and Spain. Sample material is recorded as cDNA or gDNA derived from T cells, B-cell-depleted T cells, or PBMCs.

The authors' processing: Estimation of nucleated cell counts was performed using reference gene primer amplification. Assay used: immunoSEQ multiplex PCR; TCRdb lists only in-frame clones, some missing. That table gives V, J and clone size, and the DNA gave D and trimming. The sample comprises 80,000 to 95,000 clones, roughly nine tenths of which are singletons, and 3% rests with the top ten. The CDR3 spans 12 residues. V lost 3 bases, J lost 4 bases, and 2 bases stayed unmatched. Germline CDR1 reads GTSNPN; CDR2 reads SVGIG (reference sequence). Sequencing used peripheral blood. V and J are TRBV30 and TRBJ2-5, with 7 bases matching TRBD1. The source of this sequence is a woman aged 45-59 years with active or convalescent COVID-19. Here the CDR3 reads CAWSRDRETQYF. The DNA of the CDR3 is TGTGCCTGGAGCCGGGACAGAGAGACCCAGTACTTC. Filled out from reference TRBV30 and TRBJ2-5, the complete variable domain reads SQTIHQWPATLVQPVGSPLSLECTVEGTSNPNLYWYRQAAGRGLQLLFYSVGIGQISSEVPQNLSASRPQDRQFILSSKKLLLSDSGFYLCAWSRDRETQYFGPGTRLLVL.